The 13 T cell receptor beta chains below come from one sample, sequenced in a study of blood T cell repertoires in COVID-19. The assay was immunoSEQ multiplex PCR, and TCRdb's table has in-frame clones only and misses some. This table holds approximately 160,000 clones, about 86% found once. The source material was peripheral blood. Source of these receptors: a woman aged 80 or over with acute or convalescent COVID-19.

In nucleotides, the CDR3 is TGCAGCGTTGCTACTAGCGGGGAACCCTACGAGCAGTACTTC. It translates to CSVATSGEPYEQYF. This rearrangement joins TRBV29-1 to TRBJ2-7; 10 bases fit TRBD2. CDR1 and CDR2 (germline): SQVTM, ANQGSEA. V shed 4 bases, J shed 2 bases, and the junction held 5 bases outside the gene matches. The CDR3 is 14 residues long.

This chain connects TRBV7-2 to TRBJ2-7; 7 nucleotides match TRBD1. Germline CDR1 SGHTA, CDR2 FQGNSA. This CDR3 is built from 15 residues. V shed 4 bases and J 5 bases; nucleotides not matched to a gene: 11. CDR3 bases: TGTGCCAGCAGCTCGGGTATGGACAGGCCCCACGAGCAGTACTTC. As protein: CASSSGMDRPHEQYF.

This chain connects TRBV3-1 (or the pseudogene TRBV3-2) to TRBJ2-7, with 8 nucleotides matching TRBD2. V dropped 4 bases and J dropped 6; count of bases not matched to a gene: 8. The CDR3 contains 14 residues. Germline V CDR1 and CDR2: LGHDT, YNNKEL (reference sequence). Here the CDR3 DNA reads TGTGCCAGCAGCCCGTCCGGACTAGCTCTCGAGCAGTACTTC. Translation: CASSPSGLALEQYF.

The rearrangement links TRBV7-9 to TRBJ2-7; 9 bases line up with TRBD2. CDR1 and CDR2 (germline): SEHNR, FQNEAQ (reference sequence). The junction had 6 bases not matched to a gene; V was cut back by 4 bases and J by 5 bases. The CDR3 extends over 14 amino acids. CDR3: CASSYTGTSHEQYF. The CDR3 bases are TGTGCCAGCAGCTACACCGGGACTAGCCACGAGCAGTACTTC.

CDR3 coding DNA: TGTGCCAGCAGCTTAGCTCCCGCCAGGGGCTTTGGCACAGATACGCAGTATTTT. Its translation: CASSLAPARGFGTDTQYF. The chain couples TRBV11-2 to TRBJ2-3, with D maybe TRBD1 (6 bases). The CDR3 is made up of 18 amino acids. Germline loops: CDR1 SGHAT, CDR2 FQNNGV. V dropped 1 base and J dropped 1 base, with 18 bases sitting between them.

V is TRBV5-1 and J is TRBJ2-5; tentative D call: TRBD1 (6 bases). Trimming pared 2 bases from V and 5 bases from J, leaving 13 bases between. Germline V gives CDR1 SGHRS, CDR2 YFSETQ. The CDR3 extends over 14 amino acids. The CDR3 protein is CASSFGQQLETQYF. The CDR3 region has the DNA TGCGCCAGCAGCTTTGGACAGCAGCTCGAGACCCAGTACTTC.

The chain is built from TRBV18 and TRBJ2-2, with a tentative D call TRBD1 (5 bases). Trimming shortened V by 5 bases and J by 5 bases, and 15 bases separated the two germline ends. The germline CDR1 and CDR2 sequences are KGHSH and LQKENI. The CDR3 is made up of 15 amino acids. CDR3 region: CASSGLQGVTGELFF. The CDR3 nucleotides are TGTGCCAGCTCAGGTCTCCAGGGCGTAACCGGGGAGCTGTTTTTT.

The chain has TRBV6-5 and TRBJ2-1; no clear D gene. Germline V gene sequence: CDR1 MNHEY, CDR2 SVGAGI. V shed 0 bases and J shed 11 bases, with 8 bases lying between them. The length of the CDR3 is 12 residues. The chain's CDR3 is CASSYSASQQFF. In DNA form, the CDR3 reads TGTGCCAGCAGTTACTCGGCCTCCCAGCAGTTCTTC.

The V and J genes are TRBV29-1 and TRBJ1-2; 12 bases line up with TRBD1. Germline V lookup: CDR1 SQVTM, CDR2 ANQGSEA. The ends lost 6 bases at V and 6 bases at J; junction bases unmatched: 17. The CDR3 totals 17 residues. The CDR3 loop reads CSVTQTGTGTGGDGYTF. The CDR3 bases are TGCAGCGTCACGCAAACGGGAACCGGGACAGGGGGCGATGGCTACACCTTC.

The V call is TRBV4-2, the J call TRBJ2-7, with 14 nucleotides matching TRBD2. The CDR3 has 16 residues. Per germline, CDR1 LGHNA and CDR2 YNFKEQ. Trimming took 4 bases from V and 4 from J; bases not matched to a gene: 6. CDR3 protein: CASSPRTSGGKYEQYF. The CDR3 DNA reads TGTGCCAGCAGCCCGAGGACTAGCGGGGGGAAATACGAGCAGTACTTC.

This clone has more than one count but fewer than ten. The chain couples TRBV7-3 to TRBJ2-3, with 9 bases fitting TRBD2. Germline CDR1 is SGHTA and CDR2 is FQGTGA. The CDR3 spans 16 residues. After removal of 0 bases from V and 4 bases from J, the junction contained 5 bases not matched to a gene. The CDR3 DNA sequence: TGTGCCAGCAGCTTAACGGCTAGCGGGGTACCAGATACGCAGTATTTT. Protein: CASSLTASGVPDTQYF.

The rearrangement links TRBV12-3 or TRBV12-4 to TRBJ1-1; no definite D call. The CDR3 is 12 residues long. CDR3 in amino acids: CAWEDSNTEAFF. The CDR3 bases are TGTGCTTGGGAGGACTCGAACACTGAAGCTTTCTTT.

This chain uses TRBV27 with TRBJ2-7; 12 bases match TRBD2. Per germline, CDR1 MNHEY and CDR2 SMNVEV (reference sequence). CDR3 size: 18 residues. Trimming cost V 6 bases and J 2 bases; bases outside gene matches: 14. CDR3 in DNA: TGTGCCAGCAGGATCTCCGGGACTAGCGGGCTCACTCCCTACGAGCAGTACTTC. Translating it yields CASRISGTSGLTPYEQYF.